These T cell receptor beta chains were read from a single sample in a study of T cell repertoires in cytomegalovirus infection. TCRdb ran MiXCR on the reads and lists one entry per CDR3 protein. Of approximately 590,000 distinct CDR3 sequences detected, around two fifths appear once; the ten largest clones hold around 50%. These receptors are not linked to any known antigen. Sequences were derived from cultured PBMCs, sampled from culture after CMV antigen stimulation. The receptor set was obtained from a human donor in good health (CMV status not recorded). Some clones in this sample may be carry-over from other donors' samples. Both conserved end residues are part of each CDR3. The D gene is left open where the match is weak. The size of a clone is reported for some rows only, either as once, few or many, or as a class for expanded clones.

J gene,D gene,clone size,V gene,CDR3 protein,CDR3 DNA
TRBJ2-5,TRBD2,once,TRBV11-2,CASSPRGTLAGTQETQYF,TGTGCCAGCAGCCCAAGAGGGACACTAGCGGGAACTCAAGAGACCCAGTACTTC
TRBJ1-5,NA,NA,TRBV7-8,CASSHDRLSNQPQHF,TGTGCCAGCAGCCACGACAGGCTTTCTAATCAGCCCCAGCATTTT
TRBJ1-5,TRBD1,NA,TRBV12-3/TRBV12-4,CASRWTGAINQPQHF,TGTGCCAGCAGATGGACAGGGGCGATAAATCAGCCCCAGCATTTT
TRBJ2-2,NA,many,TRBV7-8,CASSLAIPSGVTGELFF,TGTGCCAGCAGCTTAGCGATCCCATCAGGCGTCACCGGGGAGCTGTTTTTT
TRBJ2-1,NA,NA,TRBV7-8,CASSLGGGAIYNEQFF,TGTGCCAGCAGCTTAGGGGGGGGGGCGATCTACAATGAGCAGTTCTTC
TRBJ1-2,NA,NA,TRBV4-1,CASSLNPEGANYGYTF,TGCGCCAGCAGCCTTAACCCGGAGGGGGCTAACTATGGCTACACCTTC
TRBJ2-1,NA,few,TRBV7-6,CASSIMASQANEQFF,TGTGCCAGCAGCATCATGGCCTCCCAAGCGAATGAGCAGTTCTTC
TRBJ2-1,TRBD2,few,TRBV7-6,CASSATLGGGASYNEQFF,TGTGCCAGCAGCGCTACCCTCGGCGGGGGGGCCTCCTACAATGAGCAGTTCTTC
TRBJ2-3,TRBD1,NA,TRBV2,CASSDGQGKDDTQYF,TGTGCCAGCAGTGATGGACAGGGAAAGGATGATACGCAGTATTTT
TRBJ2-7,TRBD2,NA,TRBV19,CASRPGLAESYEQYF,TGTGCCAGTAGGCCGGGACTAGCGGAGTCCTACGAGCAGTACTTC
TRBJ2-1,NA,NA,TRBV7-2,CASSPGTLASNEQFF,TGTGCCAGCAGCCCAGGAACTCTAGCCAGCAATGAGCAGTTCTTC
TRBJ1-1,TRBD1,many,TRBV7-2,CASSLDTGGAEAFF,TGTGCCAGCAGCTTAGATACAGGGGGCGCGGAGGCTTTCTTT
TRBJ2-1,NA,once,TRBV7-6,CASSPRDREQFF,TGTGCCAGCAGCCCCCGGGATCGTGAGCAGTTCTTC
TRBJ1-3,NA,NA,TRBV20-1,CSADYSGNTIYF,TGCAGTGCCGACTACTCTGGAAACACCATATATTTT
TRBJ2-3,TRBD2,NA,TRBV20-1,CSARVGLAGPFSTDTQYF,TGCAGTGCTAGAGTGGGGCTAGCGGGGCCGTTTAGCACAGATACGCAGTATTTT
TRBJ1-2,NA,few,TRBV3-1,CASSQGGAGGYGYTF,TGTGCCAGCAGCCAAGGGGGTGCAGGAGGGTATGGCTACACCTTC
TRBJ2-7,TRBD1,NA,TRBV5-1,CASSGTGGGYEQYF,TGCGCCAGCAGCGGGACAGGGGGAGGCTACGAGCAGTATTTC
TRBJ1-5,NA,once,TRBV4-2,CASSPMGRSSNQPQHF,TGTGCCAGCAGCCCCATGGGACGGAGTAGCAATCAGCCCCAGCATTTT
TRBJ2-3,TRBD2,NA,TRBV4-3,CASSQELADSTDTQYF,TGCGCCAGCAGCCAGGAACTAGCGGATAGCACAGATACGCAGTATTTT
TRBJ2-7,TRBD2,NA,TRBV7-2,CASSPGLAATYEQYF,TGTGCCAGCAGCCCAGGACTAGCGGCAACCTACGAGCAGTACTTC
TRBJ2-7,TRBD1,NA,TRBV7-2,CASSYRTGYHEQYF,TGTGCCAGCAGCTACAGGACAGGGTATCACGAGCAGTACTTC
TRBJ1-5,NA,many,TRBV7-2,CASSRMGYNQPQHF,TGTGCCAGCAGCCGGATGGGGTACAATCAGCCCCAGCATTTT
TRBJ1-2,NA,NA,TRBV28,CASSRDLGGRGLYGYTF,TGTGCCAGCAGTCGCGATCTGGGGGGACGGGGCCTCTATGGCTACACCTTC
TRBJ1-1,NA,NA,TRBV7-3,CASSPKNTEAFF,TGTGCCAGCAGCCCAAAGAACACTGAAGCTTTCTTT
TRBJ2-2,TRBD2,once,TRBV24-1,CATSDARLAGVTGELFF,TGTGCCACCAGTGATGCCAGACTAGCGGGAGTCACCGGGGAGCTGTTTTTT
TRBJ2-7,TRBD1,NA,TRBV19,CASSRTGIGEQYF,TGTGCCAGTAGCAGGACAGGGATCGGCGAGCAGTACTTC
TRBJ1-1,NA,NA,TRBV12-3/TRBV12-4,CASSPGWARDTEAFF,TGTGCCAGCAGCCCCGGTTGGGCAAGGGACACTGAAGCTTTCTTT
TRBJ1-1,NA,NA,TRBV11-3,CASSHDEDTEAFF,TGTGCCAGCAGCCACGATGAAGACACTGAAGCTTTCTTT
TRBJ1-2,NA,few,TRBV7-6,CASSPQGGDGYTF,TGTGCCAGCAGCCCACAGGGAGGAGATGGCTACACCTTC
TRBJ2-1,NA,few,TRBV7-6,CASNPRGFLSDEQFF,TGTGCCAGCAACCCGAGGGGTTTCCTGTCGGATGAGCAGTTCTTC
TRBJ2-1,TRBD2,NA,TRBV29-1,CSAEGLAGAEQFF,TGCAGCGCAGAGGGACTAGCGGGGGCTGAGCAGTTCTTC
TRBJ2-1,TRBD2,few,TRBV7-2,CASSLVGGRLLNEQFF,TGTGCCAGCAGCTTAGTAGGCGGGAGACTGTTAAATGAGCAGTTCTTC
TRBJ2-5,NA,once,TRBV29-1,CSAGRQTQYF,TGCAGTGCCGGTAGGCAGACCCAGTACTTC
TRBJ1-6,NA,few,TRBV7-9,CASSDRTINSPLHF,TGTGCCAGCAGTGACCGGACAATTAATTCACCCCTCCACTTT
TRBJ2-1,NA,NA,TRBV7-8,CASSPSGQVAYNEQFF,TGTGCCAGCAGCCCGTCCGGGCAGGTCGCCTACAATGAGCAGTTCTTC
TRBJ1-1,NA,few,TRBV5-1,CASSNEQLNTEAFF,TGCGCCAGCAGCAACGAACAACTGAACACTGAAGCTTTCTTT
TRBJ1-5,NA,NA,TRBV20-1,CSASGIYQPQHF,TGCAGTGCTAGCGGGATCTATCAGCCCCAGCATTTT